Below, one T cell receptor (beta chain) is given with its context. This specimen belongs to a study of control samples from healthy donors and cancer patients. Data came from immunoSEQ multiplex PCR; TCRdb stores just in-frame clones and leaves some out. Of hundreds of thousands of clones listed, more than 80% are singletons. Trimming took off 0 bases at V and 1 base at J, with 7 bases between the two ends. CDR1 and CDR2 (germline): ENHRY, SYGVKD. The CDR3 totals 15 residues. The chain recombines TRBV10-3 with TRBJ2-1; no definite D call. The material sequenced was PBMCs. The sequence came from a man aged 40-55 years with head and neck cancer. This chain's CDR3 is CAISESGKSYNEQFF. The DNA for the CDR3 is TGTGCCATCAGTGAGTCGGGAAAATCCTACAATGAGCAGTTCTTC.